A selection of T cell receptor beta chains follows, all from one sample in a study of T cells after yellow fever vaccination. Each CDR3 protein gets one entry after TCRdb re-called the 5' RACE reads with MiXCR. The sample lists some 350,000 distinct CDR3 sequences; approximately 4% were seen once. The specimen comprised PBMCs, sampled 5 days after the yellow fever booster vaccination. These receptors originate from a man between 18 and 29 years old who received the YFV17D yellow fever vaccine. Both conserved end residues are part of each CDR3. Fields, in order: CDR3 protein, CDR3 DNA, D gene, V gene, clone size, J gene. D genes are given only for firm matches. Clone sizes are given selectively: once, few, many, or a class where the clone is expanded.

CDR3: CASSSSLAPADTQYF; DNA: TGTGCCAGCAGCTCCTCGTTGGCGCCCGCAGATACGCAGTATTTT; D: -; V: TRBV3-1; size: few; J: TRBJ2-3
CDR3: CSGGELNGYTF; DNA: TGCAGCGGTGGGGAGTTAAATGGCTACACCTTC; D: -; V: TRBV29-1; size: -; J: TRBJ1-2
CDR3: CASSQDLRGIYGYTF; DNA: TGCGCCAGCAGCCAAGATTTACGGGGAATCTATGGCTACACCTTC; D: -; V: TRBV4-3; size: -; J: TRBJ1-2
CDR3: CASSFRARGGQPQHF; DNA: TGTGCCAGCAGTTTCCGCGCGCGAGGCGGGCAGCCCCAGCATTTT; D: -; V: TRBV12-3/TRBV12-4; size: many; J: TRBJ1-5
CDR3: CASSVEGGGDTQYF; DNA: TGTGCCAGCAGCGTAGAAGGAGGGGGGGATACGCAGTATTTT; D: -; V: TRBV9; size: -; J: TRBJ2-3
CDR3: CASGRLGATNEKLFF; DNA: TGTGCCAGTGGGAGACTAGGGGCAACTAATGAAAAACTGTTTTTT; D: -; V: TRBV6-1; size: few; J: TRBJ1-4
CDR3: CASEGQGLNTQYF; DNA: TGTGCCAGCGAGGGGCAGGGGTTGAATACGCAGTATTTT; D: -; V: TRBV2; size: few; J: TRBJ2-3
CDR3: CASSFSGGGDVVQYF; DNA: TGTGCCAGCAGCTTCTCCGGGGGGGGTGATGTGGTTCAGTACTTC; D: TRBD2; V: TRBV11-2; size: -; J: TRBJ2-4
CDR3: CASSAGPSYNEQFF; DNA: TGTGCCAGCAGTGCTGGTCCCTCCTACAATGAGCAGTTCTTC; D: -; V: TRBV6-4; size: few; J: TRBJ2-1
CDR3: CASSPGHPGELFF; DNA: TGTGCCAGCAGTCCCGGACACCCCGGGGAGCTGTTTTTT; D: -; V: TRBV9; size: few; J: TRBJ2-2
CDR3: CASTRGRASSYEQYF; DNA: TGTGCCAGCACCCGGGGGAGAGCTAGCTCTTACGAGCAGTACTTC; D: -; V: TRBV5-6; size: many; J: TRBJ2-7
CDR3: CASSEFRRGGREQFF; DNA: TGTGCCAGCAGTGAATTTCGGCGGGGGGGGCGTGAGCAGTTCTTC; D: TRBD2; V: TRBV2; size: -; J: TRBJ2-1
CDR3: CASSERASGLDTQYF; DNA: TGTGCCAGCAGTGAAAGAGCGTCGGGCCTCGATACGCAGTATTTT; D: -; V: TRBV25-1; size: few; J: TRBJ2-3
CDR3: CASSPFSWTNTEAFF; DNA: TGCGCCAGCAGCCCTTTTAGCTGGACGAACACTGAAGCTTTCTTT; D: -; V: TRBV4-3; size: -; J: TRBJ1-1
CDR3: CASSQGVPGLNEKLFF; DNA: TGTGCCAGCAGCCAAGGGGTTCCGGGACTAAATGAAAAACTGTTTTTT; D: -; V: TRBV4-2; size: many; J: TRBJ1-4
CDR3: CASSLQAGLNEQFF; DNA: TGTGCCAGCAGTTTACAGGCAGGGCTCAATGAGCAGTTCTTC; D: -; V: TRBV27; size: -; J: TRBJ2-1
CDR3: CASSPATGGYGQPQHF; DNA: TGTGCCAGCAGTCCCGCGACAGGGGGTTACGGGCAGCCCCAGCATTTT; D: TRBD1; V: TRBV6-5; size: few; J: TRBJ1-5
CDR3: CASSPIMGGMNTEAFF; DNA: TGTGCCAGCAGTCCCATAATGGGGGGGATGAACACTGAAGCTTTCTTT; D: -; V: TRBV28; size: few; J: TRBJ1-1
CDR3: CASSYRTSGEETQYF; DNA: TGTGCCAGCAGTTATCGAACTAGCGGGGAAGAGACCCAGTACTTC; D: TRBD2; V: TRBV6-5; size: few; J: TRBJ2-5
CDR3: CASSSGGASNEQFF; DNA: TGTGCCAGCAGCTCCGGGGGGGCTAGCAATGAGCAGTTCTTC; D: TRBD2; V: TRBV7-3; size: -; J: TRBJ2-1
CDR3: CASSPRFGAEDTQYF; DNA: TGCGCCAGCAGCCCCCGATTCGGGGCCGAGGATACGCAGTATTTT; D: -; V: TRBV4-1; size: few; J: TRBJ2-3
CDR3: CASSWGPSRAPGSEETQYF; DNA: TGTGCCAGCAGCTGGGGGCCGTCACGGGCGCCCGGTAGCGAAGAGACCCAGTACTTC; D: -; V: TRBV7-6; size: few; J: TRBJ2-5
CDR3: CASSRGLPGPVSYEQYF; DNA: TGCGCCAGCAGCCGCGGGCTTCCGGGACCGGTCTCCTACGAGCAGTACTTC; D: -; V: TRBV5-1; size: -; J: TRBJ2-7
CDR3: CASSYSAGASEQYF; DNA: TGTGCCAGCAGTTACTCGGCAGGGGCGAGCGAGCAGTACTTC; D: -; V: TRBV6-5; size: many; J: TRBJ2-7
CDR3: CASSLAGALTEAFF; DNA: TGTGCCAGCAGCTTAGCGGGGGCGCTCACTGAAGCTTTCTTT; D: -; V: TRBV7-2; size: many; J: TRBJ1-1
CDR3: CASSFSRWNTEAFF; DNA: TGTGCCAGCAGCTTTTCCAGGTGGAACACTGAAGCTTTCTTT; D: -; V: TRBV7-2; size: -; J: TRBJ1-1
CDR3: CASSWRGGPSYNEQFF; DNA: TGTGCCAGCAGCTGGAGAGGGGGGCCCTCCTACAATGAGCAGTTCTTC; D: -; V: TRBV7-8; size: -; J: TRBJ2-1
CDR3: CASSQESSGYNEQFF; DNA: TGTGCCAGCAGCCAAGAGTCTAGCGGTTACAATGAGCAGTTCTTC; D: TRBD2; V: TRBV4-2; size: few; J: TRBJ2-1
CDR3: CASLDTLGQTNTGELFF; DNA: TGTGCCAGCCTGGATACTCTGGGGCAGACGAACACCGGGGAGCTGTTTTTT; D: -; V: TRBV18; size: few; J: TRBJ2-2
CDR3: CASSQDPTGVNQETQYF; DNA: TGTGCCAGCAGCCAAGATCCGACAGGCGTAAACCAAGAGACCCAGTACTTC; D: -; V: TRBV14; size: many; J: TRBJ2-5